This TCR beta chain was identified during a study of early T cells in non-severe SARS-CoV-2 infection (dated by TCRdb to the early 2020s). General notes on the study: Because TCR sequencing relied on bulk RNA taken from unsorted whole blood, pairing of alpha and beta chains was not possible. The study at large found these results: VDJdb matching was skewed toward anti-spike CD8 responses and likely underestimated virus-specific expansions, missing private and CD4 specificities.

This was a case-control study nested in a cohort of healthcare workers in London, UK, who had nasopharyngeal swab PCR tests and blood samples taken every week. Healthcare workers were recruited during the week of the UK lockdown, between 23 and 31 March 2020, and followed weekly for up to roughly 15 weeks. Libraries were prepared through 5' RACE. Sequenced on a NextSeq 500. To correct for sequencing error and PCR bias, the TCR library protocol tagged individual cDNA molecules with unique molecular identifiers. Both TCR alpha and beta chains were sequenced, and tight co-correlation was observed between alpha and beta sequence abundances in each sample. The paper's processing steps were these. V gene, J gene and CDR3 annotation of TCR sequences was performed with Decombinator V4. Expanded TCRs were defined as changing significantly between any two time points under a Poisson model with p below 0.0001. TCR abundances were normalised to the total number of TCRs sequenced per sample and were expressed as counts per million. MAIT TCRs were defined by TRAV1-2 paired with TRAJ12, TRAJ20 or TRAJ33, and iNKT TCRs by TRAV10 paired with TRAJ18. VDJdb, accessed 1 November 2021, was searched for CMV, EBV and SARS-CoV-2 annotated TCRs, with TCRs annotated for multiple antigens excluded. In-frame beta chains were kept once TCRdb had trimmed the public reads at Q25 with fastp and called clones with MiXCR. Every entry covers one CDR3 protein and lists the most common genes and DNA from its rows. TCRdb, not the authors, supplied the V and J calls. This sample comprises about 76,000 distinct CDR3 sequences, about 11% of them detected only once. Of the sample, about 4.5% falls within the top ten clones.

With regard to this clonotype: What antigen it recognizes has not been identified. This may arise from a read error, as a much more abundant clone is one base away.

CDR1 and CDR2 are read off the germline V gene (reference sequence) as DFQATT and SNEGSKA. The CDR3 covers 12 residues, taking in both the cysteine and the phenylalanine. The kept DNA is CDR3 alone, 36 bases in frame from the first base. The sequence was obtained from an adult who was a healthcare worker with PCR-confirmed SARS-CoV-2 infection or an uninfected control (not recorded which). The sample taken for sequencing was whole blood. Recombination joined TRBV20-1 with TRBJ1-3, with the D gene not confidently named. DNA sequence: TGCAGTGCAGGGCTCTCTGGAAACACCTTATATTTT. Translation gives CSAGLSGNTLYF.